This T cell receptor (beta chain) stems from a study of T cells after yellow fever vaccination. Study results and limitations: Some clonotypes were seen in both the CD4 and the CD8 compartments. These made up a small share and likely arose from convergent recombination.

Notes on this clonotype: What it binds is not known.

Template switching with 5'RACE generated the TCR cDNA and added a universal primer site and UMIs. Each CDR3 protein is one row after TCRdb ran MiXCR on the 5' RACE reads. The data hold 70,000 to 80,000 distinct CDR3 sequences, with under 9.5% observed a single time. V lost 1 base and J 0 bases, leaving 9 bases between the germline ends. This CDR3 comprises 15 residues. Germline CDR1 reads SGHTA; CDR2 reads FQGNSA. The chain is built from TRBV7-2 and TRBJ1-1, with D hard to call. Material: CD8+ T cells sorted from PBMCs, obtained roughly 10 days after the first yellow fever vaccination. The TCR was taken from a young man who received the YFV17D yellow fever vaccine. The CDR3 loop is CASSLVGLLNTEAFF. Written as DNA, the CDR3 is TGTGCCAGCAGCTTAGTCGGACTGCTGAACACTGAAGCTTTCTTT.